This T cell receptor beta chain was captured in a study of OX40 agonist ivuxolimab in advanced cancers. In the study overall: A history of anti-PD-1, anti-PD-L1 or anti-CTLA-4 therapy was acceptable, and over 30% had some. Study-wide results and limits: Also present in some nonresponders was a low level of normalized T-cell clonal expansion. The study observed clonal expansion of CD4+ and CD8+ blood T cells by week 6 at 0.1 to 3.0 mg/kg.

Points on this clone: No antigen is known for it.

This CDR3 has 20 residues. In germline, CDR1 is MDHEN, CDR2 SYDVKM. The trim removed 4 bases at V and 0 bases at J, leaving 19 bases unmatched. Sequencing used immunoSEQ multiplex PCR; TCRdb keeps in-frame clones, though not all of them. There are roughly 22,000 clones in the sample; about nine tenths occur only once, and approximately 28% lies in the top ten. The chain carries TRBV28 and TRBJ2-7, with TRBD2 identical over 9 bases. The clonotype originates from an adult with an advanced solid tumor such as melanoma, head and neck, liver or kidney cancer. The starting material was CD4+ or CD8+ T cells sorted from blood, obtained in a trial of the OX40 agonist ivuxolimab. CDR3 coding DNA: TGTGCCAGCAGTTCGCCCTCGGGACTAGCCCAACCTCGAGTCTCCTACGAGCAGTACTTC. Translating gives CASSSPSGLAQPRVSYEQYF.